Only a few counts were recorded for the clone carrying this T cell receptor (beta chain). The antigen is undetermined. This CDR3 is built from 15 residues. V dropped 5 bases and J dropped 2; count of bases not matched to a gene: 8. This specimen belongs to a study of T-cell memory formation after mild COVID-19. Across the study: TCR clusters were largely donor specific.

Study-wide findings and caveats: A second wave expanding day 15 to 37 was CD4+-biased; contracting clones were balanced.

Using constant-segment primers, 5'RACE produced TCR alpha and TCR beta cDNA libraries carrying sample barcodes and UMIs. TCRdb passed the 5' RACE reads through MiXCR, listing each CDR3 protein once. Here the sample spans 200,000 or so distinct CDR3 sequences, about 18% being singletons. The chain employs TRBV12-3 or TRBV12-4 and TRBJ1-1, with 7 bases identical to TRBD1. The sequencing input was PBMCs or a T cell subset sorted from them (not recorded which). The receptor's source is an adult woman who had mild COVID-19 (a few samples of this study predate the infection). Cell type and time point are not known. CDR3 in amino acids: CASSPRGTVNTEAFF. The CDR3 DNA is TGTGCCAGCAGTCCCCGAGGGACAGTTAACACTGAAGCTTTCTTT.